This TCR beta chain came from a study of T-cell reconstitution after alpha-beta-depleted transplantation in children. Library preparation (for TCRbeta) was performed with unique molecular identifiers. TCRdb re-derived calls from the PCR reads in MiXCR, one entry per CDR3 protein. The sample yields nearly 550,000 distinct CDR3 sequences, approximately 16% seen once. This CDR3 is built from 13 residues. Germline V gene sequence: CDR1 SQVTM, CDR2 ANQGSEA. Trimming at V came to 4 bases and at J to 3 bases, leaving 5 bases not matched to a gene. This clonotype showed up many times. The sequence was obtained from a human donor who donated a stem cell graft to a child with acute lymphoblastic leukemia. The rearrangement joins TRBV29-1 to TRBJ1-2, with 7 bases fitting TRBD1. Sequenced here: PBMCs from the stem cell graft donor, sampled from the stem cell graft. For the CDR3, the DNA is TGCAGCGTTGTAGCGGGGACAGACTATGGCTACACCTTC. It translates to CSVVAGTDYGYTF.